The 6 T cell receptor beta chains presented below share a single source sample, sequenced in a study of blood T cells in healthy people across ages. A second PCR, run for roughly 7 to 12 cycles, used a sample-barcoded 5' primer plus a J-beta primer mix. Each CDR3 protein is one row after TCRdb ran MiXCR on the 5' RACE reads. The repertoire holds hundreds of thousands of distinct CDR3 sequences, 20% to 30% seen once, with around 2.9% in the top ten. The same data also went into a second study, on T cells of mothers and their children.

The sample comprised blood. The receptor set was obtained from a boy younger than 18 in good health.

The table lists this clonotype with a few counts. The chain has TRBV12-3 or TRBV12-4 and TRBJ2-5; TRBD2 agrees at 11 bases. Trimming at V came to 6 bases and at J to 4 bases, leaving 4 bases not matched to a gene. The CDR3 loop spans 14 amino acids. CDR3 sequence (DNA): TGTGCCAGCAGAGTAGCGGGGGGGGGAGAGACCCAGTACTTC. Amino acid sequence: CASRVAGGGETQYF.

This clonotype was counted only a few times. This sequence joins TRBV20-1 and TRBJ2-5; tentative D call: TRBD2 (5 bases). The CDR3 has 14 amino acids. Germline-derived CDR1 and CDR2 are DFQATT and SNEGSKA (reference sequence). The V gene lost 4 bases and the J gene lost 3 bases, with 15 bases spanning the gap. CDR3: CSATSGVTKETQYF. CDR3 nucleotides: TGCAGTGCTACATCCGGGGTAACCAAAGAGACCCAGTACTTC.

This clonotype was counted between two and nine times. The chain uses TRBV10-3 and TRBJ1-2, with TRBD1 matching over 7 bases. CDR1 is ENHRY and CDR2 is SYGVKD in the germline V gene. CDR3 length: 15 amino acids. With V trimmed by 0 bases and J by 5 bases, 6 bases remained unmatched. The CDR3 sequence: CAISESEQGRYGYTF. The CDR3 DNA reads as TGTGCCATCAGTGAGTCAGAACAGGGGAGGTATGGCTACACCTTC.

This clonotype has only a few counts. This chain joins TRBV10-3 and TRBJ2-1, with D possibly TRBD1 on 6 matching bases. The assigned J gene may be wrong: the sequence end matches TRBJ2-7 better. CDR3 length equals 16 residues. Germline lookup yields CDR1 ENHRY and CDR2 SYGVKD. CDR3 residues: CAISESPWTDSYEQYF. The CDR3 DNA sequence: TGTGCCATCAGTGAGTCTCCCTGGACAGACTCCTACGAGCAGTACTTC.

The genes are TRBV12-3 or TRBV12-4 and TRBJ1-5; D remains ambiguous. The CDR3 consists of 14 residues. The V and J ends lost 5 bases and 3 bases respectively, with 11 bases between them. In nucleotides, the CDR3 is TGTGCCAGCAGTCCACAAGGGTACAATCAGCCCCAGCATTTT. As protein: CASSPQGYNQPQHF.

The genes are TRBV2 and TRBJ2-5; no reliable D call. Germline CDR1 SNHLY, CDR2 FYNNEI. The CDR3 sequence is 16 residues long. Trimming left V 6 bases short and J 5 bases short, with 22 bases between. The CDR3 loop is CASSLLAAIRQETQYF. The CDR3 DNA reads TGTGCCAGCAGCCTCCTGGCAGCTATCCGTCAGGAGACCCAGTACTTC.